This T cell receptor beta chain was captured in a study of T cell repertoires in cytomegalovirus infection. Looking at the study overall: Well-studied HLA-B-restricted CMV epitopes were used in the study alongside recently identified HLA-C-restricted ones. Study findings and constraints: Cumulated frequencies of public TCR beta families served to identify carriers of CMV plus the relevant HLA.

TCRdb fed the reads into MiXCR, producing one record per CDR3 protein. The table shows about 830,000 distinct CDR3 sequences, with 32% occurring only once. The CDR3 is made up of 17 amino acids. Germline CDR1 is SGHTA and CDR2 is FQGNSA. With 5 bases removed from V and 5 bases from J, the gap between germline ends came to 23 bases. This clonotype was seen ten or more times. Its antigen is as yet unknown. The source of this sequence is a human donor in good health (CMV status not recorded). Some clones in this sample may be carry-over from other donors' samples. The chain joins TRBV7-2 to TRBJ2-3; weak D call: TRBD2 (6 bases). Sample: cultured CD8+ T cells from PBMCs, taken from culture after CMV antigen stimulation. The CDR3: CASSTRRWRVAEDTQYF. The CDR3 DNA is TGTGCCAGCAGCACGAGGCGGTGGAGGGTAGCGGAAGATACGCAGTATTTT.